Presented here are 15 T cell receptor beta chains from one specimen sequenced in a study of cytomegalovirus exposure and HLA in healthy donors. Primers included in the PCR were 60 Vbeta and 13 Jbeta primers. Only in-frame clones appear in the TCRdb table, and some are missing; sequencing was by immunoSEQ multiplex PCR. Of 150,000 to 200,000 clones in the sample, about four fifths were seen once. The sample was PBMCs. These TCRs come from a woman in her 30s in good health and CMV-seropositive.

The J gene is TRBJ1-4, the V gene TRBV19; TRBD1 aligns across 12 bases. V lost 5 bases, J lost 6 bases, and 4 bases stayed unmatched. CDR3 length: 15 amino acids. Germline CDR1 LNHDA, CDR2 SQIVND (reference sequence). DNA of the CDR3: TGTGCCAGTAGTCCGGGGACAGGGGGCGATGAAAAACTGTTTTTT. Amino acid sequence: CASSPGTGGDEKLFF. Using reference TRBV19 and TRBJ1-4 for the parts outside the CDR3, the full variable domain is DGGITQSPKYLFRKEGQNVTLSCEQNLNHDAMYWYRQDPGQGLRLIYYSQIVNDFQKGDIAEGYSVSREKKESFPLTVTSAQKNPTAFYLCASSPGTGGDEKLFFGSGTQLSVL.

The rearrangement links TRBV28 to TRBJ1-5; TRBD1 matches 12 bases. V was clipped by 4 bases and J by 6 bases; unmatched bases: 7. The CDR3 has 16 residues. CDR1 MDHEN and CDR2 SYDVKM come from the germline V gene. The CDR3 sequence: CASSSPGQGASQPQHF. The CDR3 DNA sequence: TGTGCCAGCAGTTCCCCGGGACAGGGGGCGTCTCAGCCCCAGCATTTT.

This clone has more than one count but fewer than ten. The chain couples TRBV6-6 to TRBJ1-2; TRBD1 matches at 9 bases. From germline, CDR1 is MNHNY and CDR2 SVGAGI (reference sequence). Losses at the gene ends were 1 base for V and 8 bases for J; bases not matched to a gene: 8. This CDR3 region has 15 residues. CDR3 residues: CASSYLLQGARGYTF. In nucleotides, the CDR3 is TGTGCCAGCAGTTACTTGTTACAGGGGGCGCGGGGCTACACCTTC.

The chain recombines TRBV18 with TRBJ2-3; 11 positions match TRBD2. V was pared by 0 bases and J by 0 bases, with 8 bases of the junction left unmatched. Germline CDR1 reads KGHSH; CDR2 reads LQKENI. The CDR3 has 19 residues. DNA of the CDR3: TGTGCCAGCTCACCACCCGTACTAGCGGGAGCTCTCAGCACAGATACGCAGTATTTT. Protein sequence: CASSPPVLAGALSTDTQYF.

The chain has TRBV5-6 and TRBJ2-1; 7 bases match TRBD1. The germline CDR1 and CDR2 sequences are SGHDT and YYEEEE. The CDR3 has 15 amino acids. With 5 bases clipped from V and 0 bases from J, the junction kept 5 bases outside the gene matches. The CDR3 reads CASRQTGNSYNEQFF. The CDR3 DNA sequence: TGTGCCAGCAGGCAGACAGGGAACTCCTACAATGAGCAGTTCTTC.

The rearrangement uses TRBV28 and TRBJ2-1; 10 nucleotides align to TRBD2. V was clipped by 1 base and J by 8 bases; unmatched bases: 5. This CDR3 contains 15 residues. CDR1 is MDHEN, CDR2 SYDVKM, per germline. The CDR3 DNA reads TGTGCCAGCAGTTTATCAGGACTAGCGGCCCATGAGCAGTTCTTC. Residues: CASSLSGLAAHEQFF. Based on the CDR3 plus reference TRBV28 and TRBJ2-1, the full variable domain is DVKVTQSSRYLVKRTGEKVFLECVQDMDHENMFWYRQDPGLGLRLIYFSYDVKMKEKGDIPEGYSVSREKKERFSLILESASTNQTSMYLCASSLSGLAAHEQFFGPGTRLTVL.

The chain joins TRBV7-9 to TRBJ1-6; tentatively, D is TRBD1 (5 bases). Trimming cost V 5 bases and J 8 bases, with 13 bases left between them. This CDR3 spans 14 amino acids. The germline gives CDR1 SEHNR, CDR2 FQNEAQ (reference sequence). The CDR3 DNA sequence: TGTGCCAGCAGCCAGCTGACAGTGGATTCACCCCTCCACTTT. This encodes CASSQLTVDSPLHF.

V gene TRBV11-2 combines with J gene TRBJ1-2, with 9 bases that match TRBD1. The CDR3 length is 14 residues. V lost 5 bases to trimming and J lost 8 bases; unmatched junction nucleotides: 9. Germline CDR1 reads SGHAT; CDR2 reads FQNNGV. The CDR3 protein is CASSDRSGTGGYTF. CDR3 coding DNA: TGTGCCAGCAGCGATAGATCCGGGACAGGGGGCTACACCTTC.

The chain carries TRBV11-2 and TRBJ1-1; D unresolved. The CDR3 has 12 residues. Germline V gene sequence: CDR1 SGHAT, CDR2 FQNNGV. Trimming pared 5 bases from V and 8 bases from J, leaving 12 bases between. CDR3: CASSLELREAFF. The CDR3 DNA sequence: TGTGCCAGCAGCCTCGAGTTGAGGGAAGCTTTCTTT.

The chain joins TRBV5-4 to TRBJ2-3; D call uncertain. V lost 4 bases and J 4 bases, leaving 10 bases between the germline ends. The CDR3 totals 13 residues. From germline, CDR1 is SGHNT and CDR2 YYREEE (reference sequence). The CDR3 sequence is CASSTTAPDTQYF. CDR3 nucleotides: TGTGCCAGCAGCACTACGGCCCCAGATACGCAGTATTTT. Drawing the rest from reference TRBV5-4 and TRBJ2-3, the complete variable domain is ETGVTQSPTHLIKTRGQQVTLRCSSQSGHNTVSWYQQALGQGPQFIFQYYREEENGRGNFPPRFSGLQFPNYSSELNVNALELDDSALYLCASSTTAPDTQYFGPGTRLTVL.

The V and J genes are TRBV10-3 and TRBJ2-1; 15 bases agree with TRBD2. The V segment lost 6 bases and the J segment 12 bases; nucleotides outside the gene matches: 15. Per the germline V gene, CDR1 is ENHRY and CDR2 is SYGVKD. This CDR3 contains 17 residues. The CDR3 bases are TGTGCCATCAGCTACACCCTAGGACTAGCGGGGGGGCTGGTGCAGTTCTTC. It translates to CAISYTLGLAGGLVQFF.

The chain couples TRBV11-2 to TRBJ2-3, with a possible D match to TRBD1 (6 bases). V was clipped by 5 bases and J by 1 base, with 25 bases between them. This CDR3 is built from 19 residues. Germline values: CDR1 SGHAT, CDR2 FQNNGV. CDR3 bases: TGTGCCAGCAGCCGACTCCCTGGACAGAGCTTTCTTCGCACAGATACGCAGTATTTT. Translated, it gives CASSRLPGQSFLRTDTQYF.

Concerning this clone itself: Distinct nucleotide sequences in the sample also encode this CDR3. This rearrangement joins TRBV4-1 to TRBJ2-7; 11 bases are shared with TRBD1. J gave up 4 bases and V 1 base, and 3 bases lay outside the gene matches. The CDR3 totals 15 residues. Germline values: CDR1 MGHRA, CDR2 YSYEKL. The CDR3 loop is CASSQAGTGGYEQYF. In DNA, the CDR3 is TGCGCCAGCAGCCAAGCCGGGACAGGGGGTTACGAGCAGTACTTC.

The chain is built from TRBV5-1 and TRBJ2-6; D perhaps matches TRBD1 (6 bases). CDR3 size: 17 residues. The germline V and J ends were trimmed by 4 bases and 4 bases, with 18 bases remaining between them. Germline loops: CDR1 SGHRS, CDR2 YFSETQ. In nucleotides, the CDR3 is TGCGCCAGCAGCCTCCTGGGACAAAGGACGGGGGCCAACGTCCTGACTTTC. As protein: CASSLLGQRTGANVLTF.

The rearrangement links TRBV2 to TRBJ2-3; 13 nucleotides agree with TRBD2. This CDR3 is 15 amino acids long. CDR1 SNHLY and CDR2 FYNNEI come from the germline V gene. The V segment lost 6 bases and the J segment 3 bases; nucleotides outside the gene matches: 3. In DNA, the CDR3 is TGTGCCAGCAGACTAGCGGGGGGGAGAACAGATACGCAGTATTTT. Residues: CASRLAGGRTDTQYF.